This note documents a single T cell receptor beta chain sequence. Its antigen is still unknown. These data originate in a study of cytomegalovirus exposure and HLA in healthy donors. Broader study findings: Accurate prediction of most subjects' HLA-A and HLA-B alleles from TCR beta sequences was reported.

This CDR3 is 15 amino acids long. V shed 6 bases and J shed 0 bases, with 11 bases lying between them. In germline, CDR1 is MNHEY, CDR2 SMNVEV (reference sequence). PCR used 60 Vbeta primers and 13 Jbeta primers. Using immunoSEQ multiplex PCR, the repertoire was profiled, and TCRdb retains in-frame clones only, with some absent. In all, the sample yields fewer than 150,000 clones. The TCR comes from a woman aged 55-70 years in good health and CMV-seronegative. The sample consisted of PBMCs. The chain uses TRBV27 and TRBJ1-4; D may be TRBD1 (5 bases). The DNA of the CDR3 is TGTGCCAGCAGGGGGAAACAGGCAACTAATGAAAAACTGTTTTTT. Translation: CASRGKQATNEKLFF.